The 29 T cell receptor beta chains below all came from one sample that was sequenced in a study of tumor and adjacent non-tumor tissue in lung cancer. The library came from three nested PCR rounds adapted from ARM-PCR protocols. TCRdb re-called the multiplex PCR reads with MiXCR, one entry per CDR3 protein. The sample consists of 200,000 to 250,000 distinct CDR3 sequences, 60% to 85% of them appearing once. The template was RNA from unsorted bulk tissue. Sequenced sample: lung tumor tissue. The source of these receptors is a man aged 60-69 years with non-small cell lung cancer.

On this clonotype: The conserved closing phenylalanine or tryptophan is absent in this CDR3, likely reflecting a read error. V gene TRBV5-5 combines with J gene TRBJ1-2; D is uncertain. The V and J ends lost 10 bases and 5 bases respectively, with 18 bases between them. Looked up from germline, CDR1 is SGHKS and CDR2 is YYEKEE (reference sequence). There are 13 residues in the CDR3. Here the CDR3 DNA reads TGTGCCGGAGCGGTGCGCCCGGGGTATGGCTACACCTCC. Protein sequence: CAGAVRPGYGYTS.

This clonotype was counted only a few times. The V gene is TRBV10-2, the J gene TRBJ2-7, with 10 bases matching TRBD2. Trimming at V came to 7 bases and at J to 2 bases, leaving 5 bases not matched to a gene. The length of the CDR3 is 14 residues. Per the germline V gene, CDR1 is WSHSY and CDR2 is SAAADI. DNA for the CDR3: TGCGCCAGCACCTTCAGCGGGGGGGCCTACGAGCAGTACTTC. It encodes CASTFSGGAYEQYF.

Comment on this clonotype: Germline and junction disagree at one end, which may indicate a read error. The V gene is TRBV12-3 or TRBV12-4, the J gene TRBJ2-7, with D hard to call. This CDR3 has 12 amino acids. CDR3 sequence (DNA): TGTGTCAGCAGTTTTTCTGTGGGCGAGCAGTACTTC. This encodes CVSSFSVGEQYF.

The chain joins TRBV7-2 to TRBJ2-1; D gene ambiguous. The CDR3 runs to 14 residues. Germline CDR1 SGHTA, CDR2 FQGNSA. The ends were cut back, 3 bases at V and 8 bases at J, with 14 bases in the middle. Here the CDR3 DNA reads TGTGCCAGCAGCTTTTGGACGGGCTATGATGAGCAGTTCTTC. Translation gives CASSFWTGYDEQFF.

As to this clonotype: A much more abundant neighbour one base away suggests this may be a read error. This chain links TRBV20-1 with TRBJ1-2; D is unresolved. Trimming removed 1 base at V and 3 bases at J, with 15 bases between. Germline V CDR1 and CDR2: DFQATT, SNEGSKA (reference sequence). This CDR3 is 15 amino acids long. CDR3 loop: CSARGSTRLDYGYTF. The CDR3 DNA reads TGCAGTGCTAGAGGGTCGACAAGACTTGACTATGGCTACACCTTC.

This clonotype has a single count. A much bigger clone sits one base away, suggesting this may be a read error. The V gene is TRBV20-1, the J gene TRBJ1-1, with a weak D call TRBD1 (6 bases). V dropped 2 bases and J dropped 8 bases, with 27 bases sitting between them. The CDR3 totals 17 residues. CDR1 is DFQATT, CDR2 SNEGSKA, per germline (reference sequence). The DNA of the CDR3 is TGCAGTGCTAGAAAATTGGGGCCTGTGGACAAAGGGGGGGAAGCTTTCTTT. It is translated as CSARKLGPVDKGGEAFF.

This clonotype was observed a single time. One end of the junction fails to match germline, which may point to a read error. V gene TRBV20-1 combines with J gene TRBJ1-4; D gene unclear. Germline CDR1 and CDR2: DFQATT and SNEGSKA (reference sequence). This CDR3 spans 12 amino acids. This CDR3 is CSSRNTNEKLFF. The CDR3 coding sequence is TGCAGTTCTAGAAACACTAATGAAAAACTGTTTTTT.

A note on this clonotype: This may arise from a read error, as a much more abundant clone is one base away. The V call is TRBV29-1, the J call TRBJ1-1; D ambiguous. Germline CDR1 and CDR2: SQVTM and ANQGSEA. The length of the CDR3 is 12 residues. Trimming stripped 4 bases from V and 1 base from J, with 7 bases between. CDR3: CSVAKWNTEAFF. The CDR3, as DNA: TGCAGCGTTGCAAAGTGGAACACTGAAGCTTTCTTT.

In the case of this clonotype: An end of the junction does not agree with germline; a read error may underlie this. This chain joins TRBV20-1 and TRBJ2-6, with TRBD2 as a possible D gene (5 bases). The germline V gene has CDR1 DFQATT and CDR2 SNEGSKA (reference sequence). The CDR3 covers 15 residues. The CDR3 DNA sequence: TGCAATGCTATCCTCGCTGGGAGAGGGGCCAACGTCCTGACTTTC. It is translated as CNAILAGRGANVLTF.

Comments on this clonotype: A read error may explain this, as a much larger clone is one base away. V usage is TRBV20-1 and J usage is TRBJ2-7; D might be TRBD2 (6 bases). The germline V gene has CDR1 DFQATT and CDR2 SNEGSKA (reference sequence). The CDR3 is 13 amino acids. Trimming took off 5 bases at V and 4 bases at J, with 15 bases between the two ends. Written as DNA, the CDR3 is TGCAGTGCTTATCGGGACTTGTATTACGAGCAGTACTTC. Translating it yields CSAYRDLYYEQYF.

To note about this clonotype: This may be a read error, as it is one base from a much larger clone. This chain joins TRBV20-1 and TRBJ2-7; TRBD1 aligns across 7 bases. This CDR3 has 13 amino acids. V was clipped by 7 bases and J by 3 bases; unmatched bases: 9. Germline V lookup: CDR1 DFQATT, CDR2 SNEGSKA (reference sequence). CDR3 protein: CSVGDSEDYEQYF. CDR3 nucleotides: TGCAGTGTAGGGGACAGTGAAGACTACGAGCAGTACTTC.

This chain links TRBV11-2 with TRBJ2-7, with unresolved D. There are 13 residues in the CDR3. Trimming took 5 bases from V and 4 from J, leaving 12 bases between them. Germline assignment: CDR1 SGHAT and CDR2 FQNNGV. The CDR3 loop reads CASSPQRLYEQYF. CDR3 nucleotides: TGTGCCAGCAGCCCGCAGAGGTTGTACGAGCAGTACTTC.

This clonotype has a single count. The V and J genes are TRBV12-3 or TRBV12-4 and TRBJ1-3; the D is unclear. This CDR3 is built from 16 residues. The germline V and J ends were trimmed by 6 bases and 0 bases, with 15 bases remaining between them. The CDR3 sequence: CASRSDPAPSGNTIYF. The CDR3 nucleotides are TGTGCCAGCAGATCCGACCCAGCCCCCTCTGGAAACACCATATATTTT.

The rearrangement links TRBV5-4 to TRBJ2-3; perhaps TRBD2 as D (5 bases). Germline V gives CDR1 SGHNT, CDR2 YYREEE (reference sequence). V was trimmed by 2 bases and J by 14 bases, leaving 24 bases between them. This CDR3 is built from 15 residues. Here the CDR3 DNA reads TGTGCCAGCAGCTTTTACGGGATAGGCACAGATACACGGTATTTT. This gives the protein CASSFYGIGTDTRYF.

As for this clonotype: Its ends do not fully match the called genes, so a read error is possible. This rearrangement joins TRBV4-2 to TRBJ1-2; tentative D call: TRBD1 (6 bases). The CDR3 loop spans 15 amino acids. CDR1 LGHNA and CDR2 YNFKEQ come from the germline V gene. CDR3 nucleotide sequence: TGTGCCAGTAGCCAAGATGGTCGTGGGGGCTATGACTACACCTTC. It yields the protein CASSQDGRGGYDYTF.

As concerns this clonotype: The junction departs from the called germline gene at one end, perhaps through a read error. This sequence joins TRBV11-2 and TRBJ2-1, with a tentative D call TRBD1 (6 bases). Germline V gene data show CDR1 as SGHAT and CDR2 as FQNNGV. The CDR3 length is 12 residues. As DNA, the CDR3 is TGTGCCATCAGCTTAGATCTAGGGGGTCAGTTCTTC. This translates into CAISLDLGGQFF.

On this clonotype: The CDR3 ends on some other residue instead of the conserved phenylalanine or tryptophan, so this is likely a read error. CDR3 amino acids: CSAGTGGADTQYS. The CDR3 DNA reads as TGCAGTGCTGGGACAGGGGGCGCAGATACGCAGTATTCT. The V and J genes are TRBV20-1 and TRBJ2-3, with TRBD1 identical over 12 bases. The CDR3 runs 13 residues. The germline V gene encodes CDR1 DFQATT and CDR2 SNEGSKA (reference sequence). V shed 5 bases, J shed 4 bases, and the junction held 1 base outside the gene matches.

This chain uses TRBV5-1 with TRBJ2-7; D unresolved. The germline CDR1 and CDR2 sequences are SGHRS and YFSETQ. The CDR3 loop spans 14 amino acids. V was shortened by 3 bases and J by 3 bases, with 13 bases between the two germline ends. The CDR3 coding sequence is TGCGCCAGCAGCTCCGGGCAGAGTCTCTACGAGCAGTACTTC. Protein product: CASSSGQSLYEQYF.

The gene calls are TRBV6-4 and TRBJ2-3, with D perhaps TRBD2 (5 bases). Per germline, CDR1 MRHNA and CDR2 SNTAGT. CDR3 size: 13 residues. Between the trimmed V and J ends, which lost 5 bases and 4 bases, there was a span of 10 bases. The CDR3 sequence is CASSSSQADTQYF. CDR3 nucleotide sequence: TGTGCCAGCAGTTCTAGCCAGGCAGATACGCAGTATTTT.

This clonotype was observed many times. The V call is TRBV4-2, the J call TRBJ2-3, with no clear D. The CDR3 sequence is 15 residues long. Trimming took 4 bases from V and 2 from J, leaving 13 bases between them. From germline, CDR1 is LGHNA and CDR2 YNFKEQ. The CDR3 nucleotides are TGTGCCAGCAGCCCCCGAGCAGCAGACACAGATACGCAGTATTTT. Translating it yields CASSPRAADTDTQYF.

In DNA, the CDR3 is TGCAGTGCTCACAGGACTAGCGGCATCTACGAGCAGTACTTC. Protein sequence: CSAHRTSGIYEQYF. The genes are TRBV20-1 and TRBJ2-7; 10 nucleotides align to TRBD2. The germline gives CDR1 DFQATT, CDR2 SNEGSKA (reference sequence). Trimming cost V 5 bases and J 3 bases; bases outside gene matches: 7. The CDR3 length is 14 residues.

This chain links TRBV6-2 or TRBV6-3 with TRBJ2-2; 8 bases line up with TRBD2. The CDR3 sequence is 18 residues long. The V and J ends lost 7 bases and 1 base, in that order; junction bases with no gene match: 14. CDR1 is MNHEY and CDR2 is SVGEGT in the germline V gene. CDR3 coding DNA: TGTGCCAGCAATACCCCGGGACTAGTGGCACTGAACACCGGGGAGCTGTTTTTT. It translates to CASNTPGLVALNTGELFF.

On this clonotype: The junction does not match germline at one end; this may be a read error. V usage is TRBV5-1 and J usage is TRBJ1-5; the D gene is possibly TRBD1 (5 bases). This CDR3 has 15 residues. Germline CDR1 and CDR2: SGHRS and YFSETQ. This CDR3 is CANSRGEANNQPQHF. The CDR3, as DNA: TGCGCCAACAGCCGAGGGGAGGCTAACAATCAGCCCCAGCATTTT.

A word on this clonotype: This may arise from a read error, as a much more abundant clone is one base away. This sequence joins TRBV20-1 and TRBJ1-5; 8 bases are shared with TRBD1. Losses at the gene ends were 3 bases for V and 3 bases for J; bases not matched to a gene: 7. This CDR3 has 15 residues. CDR1 and CDR2 from the germline V gene are DFQATT and SNEGSKA (reference sequence). CDR3 sequence (DNA): TGCAGTGCTAGTTTGACAGGGGAGTTCAATCAGCCCCAGCATTTT. Translated: CSASLTGEFNQPQHF.

Notes on this clonotype: Germline and junction disagree at one end, which may indicate a read error. The chain's CDR3 is CANSSRTAGSVYEQYF. In DNA, the CDR3 is TGTGCCAACAGCTCGAGGACAGCAGGGAGTGTCTATGAGCAGTACTTC. The rearrangement uses TRBV11-2 and TRBJ2-7, with D perhaps TRBD1 (6 bases). This CDR3 has 16 amino acids. The germline V gene encodes CDR1 SGHAT and CDR2 FQNNGV.

As for this clonotype: A much larger clone differs from this one at a single base, so this may be a read error. The J gene is TRBJ2-7, the V gene TRBV20-1; 15 positions agree with TRBD2. This CDR3 region has 18 residues. The germline gives CDR1 DFQATT, CDR2 SNEGSKA (reference sequence). The CDR3 loop reads CSAEPRTSGRGSPYKQYF. The CDR3 nucleotides are TGCAGTGCCGAACCCCGGACTAGCGGGAGGGGATCCCCCTACAAGCAGTACTTC.

With regard to this clonotype: Likely a read error: the CDR3 ends without its conserved phenylalanine or tryptophan. The chain combines TRBV20-1 with TRBJ1-1, with D unclear. CDR1 and CDR2 (germline): DFQATT, SNEGSKA (reference sequence). The length of the CDR3 is 12 residues. CDR3 loop: CSAHSGNTDAFI. CDR3 DNA: TGCAGTGCCCATTCGGGCAACACTGACGCTTTCATT.

Regarding this clonotype: One end of the junction varies from germline; a read error may be responsible. The chain has TRBV11-2 and TRBJ2-7; the D gene could be TRBD1 or TRBD2 (5 bases each). Germline CDR1 reads SGHAT; CDR2 reads FQNNGV. The CDR3 loop spans 15 amino acids. CDR3: CASSLETAVTYKQYF. For the CDR3, the DNA is TGTGCCAGCAGCTTAGAGACAGCGGTAACCTACAAGCAGTACTTC.

On this clonotype: Just one base apart from a much larger clone, this may be a read error. The chain recombines TRBV20-1 with TRBJ2-3; D unclear. The CDR3 is made up of 13 amino acids. Germline loops: CDR1 DFQATT, CDR2 SNEGSKA (reference sequence). The CDR3 protein is CSASRRLTNTQYF. In nucleotides, the CDR3 is TGCAGTGCTAGTAGGCGACTCACAAATACGCAGTATTTT.